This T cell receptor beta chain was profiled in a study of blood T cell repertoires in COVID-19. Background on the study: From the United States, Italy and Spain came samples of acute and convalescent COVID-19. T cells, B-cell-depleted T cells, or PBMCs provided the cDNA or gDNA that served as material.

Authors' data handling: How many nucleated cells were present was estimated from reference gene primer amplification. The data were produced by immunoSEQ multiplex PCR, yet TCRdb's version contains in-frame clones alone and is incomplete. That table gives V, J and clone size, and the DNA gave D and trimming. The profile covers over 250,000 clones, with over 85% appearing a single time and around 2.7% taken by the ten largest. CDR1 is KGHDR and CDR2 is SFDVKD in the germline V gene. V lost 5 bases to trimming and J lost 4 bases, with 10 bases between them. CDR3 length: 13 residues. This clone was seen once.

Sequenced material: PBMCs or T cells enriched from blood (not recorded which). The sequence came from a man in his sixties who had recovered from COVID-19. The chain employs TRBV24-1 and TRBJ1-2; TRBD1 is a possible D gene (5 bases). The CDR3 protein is CATSARGSYGYTF. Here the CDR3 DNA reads TGTGCCACCAGTGCAAGGGGAAGCTATGGCTACACCTTC.